A selection of T cell receptor beta chains follows, all from one sample in a study of T cells in Graves' hyperthyroidism and ophthalmopathy. Via MiXCR, TCRdb re-called the multiplex PCR reads, giving one row per CDR3 protein. The repertoire holds over 700,000 distinct CDR3 sequences, with around 20% as singletons. Sample: blood. The receptors here all came from a woman aged 50 to 60 with Graves' hyperthyroidism that later progressed to Graves' ophthalmopathy. The CDR3 runs from the conserved cysteine through the conserved F or W. Fields, in order: D gene, V gene, J gene, clone size, CDR3 protein, CDR3 DNA. The D gene is left open where the match is weak. Clone size is not always given. Where it is, it says once, few, many or a class for expanded clones.

D: NA
V: TRBV4-2
J: TRBJ1-1
size: few
CDR3: CASSQERETEAFF
DNA: TGTGCCAGCAGCCAAGAAAGGGAAACTGAAGCTTTCTTT

D: NA
V: TRBV3-1
J: TRBJ1-1
size: NA
CDR3: CASSHEQPNTEAFF
DNA: TGTGCCAGCAGCCATGAACAGCCGAACACTGAAGCTTTCTTT

D: NA
V: TRBV30
J: TRBJ1-3
size: NA
CDR3: CAWSVGFGNTIYF
DNA: TGTGCCTGGAGTGTCGGGTTTGGAAACACCATATATTTT

D: TRBD2
V: TRBV2
J: TRBJ2-7
size: many
CDR3: CASRKLAGETNEQYF
DNA: TGTGCCAGCAGGAAGCTAGCGGGGGAAACAAACGAGCAGTACTTC

D: NA
V: TRBV20-1
J: TRBJ1-4
size: NA
CDR3: CSAPRARKLFF
DNA: TGCAGTGCTCCAAGGGCAAGAAAACTGTTTTTT

D: NA
V: TRBV7-9
J: TRBJ1-2
size: NA
CDR3: CASSPGLNVYYGYTF
DNA: TGTGCCAGCAGCCCAGGGTTGAATGTATACTATGGCTACACCTTC

D: TRBD1
V: TRBV2
J: TRBJ1-1
size: NA
CDR3: CASREAGTAMGRTEAFF
DNA: TGTGCCAGCAGGGAAGCCGGGACAGCCATGGGTCGCACTGAAGCTTTCTTT

D: TRBD1
V: TRBV10-3
J: TRBJ2-7
size: NA
CDR3: CAISPGQEGEQYF
DNA: TGTGCCATCAGCCCGGGACAGGAAGGCGAGCAGTACTTC

D: TRBD2
V: TRBV5-4
J: TRBJ2-1
size: few
CDR3: CASNLPSSGGRSRNEQFF
DNA: TGTGCCAGCAACCTCCCCTCTAGCGGGGGGCGATCCAGGAATGAGCAGTTCTTC

D: NA
V: TRBV20-1
J: TRBJ2-1
size: many
CDR3: CSASAAALPNEQFF
DNA: TGCAGTGCTAGCGCGGCGGCACTTCCCAATGAGCAGTTCTTC

D: NA
V: TRBV15
J: TRBJ2-5
size: few
CDR3: CATSREKQGWGETQYF
DNA: TGTGCCACCAGCAGAGAGAAGCAGGGTTGGGGAGAGACCCAGTACTTC

D: TRBD1
V: TRBV10-3
J: TRBJ2-7
size: NA
CDR3: CAISDMEGQGVYEQYF
DNA: TGTGCCATCAGTGACATGGAGGGACAGGGGGTCTACGAGCAGTACTTC

D: NA
V: TRBV7-9
J: TRBJ1-1
size: many
CDR3: CASSLWRQAGAEAFF
DNA: TGTGCCAGCAGCTTATGGAGACAGGCGGGCGCTGAAGCTTTCTTT

D: NA
V: TRBV6-2/TRBV6-3
J: TRBJ1-1
size: NA
CDR3: CASSLLGPMNTEAFF
DNA: TGTGCCAGCAGTTTACTTGGCCCTATGAACACTGAAGCTTTCTTT

D: NA
V: TRBV6-1
J: TRBJ1-2
size: many
CDR3: CASSAVPDGLYGYTF
DNA: TGTGCCAGCAGTGCAGTTCCAGACGGACTATATGGCTACACCTTC

D: NA
V: TRBV7-9
J: TRBJ2-2
size: NA
CDR3: CASKASQSTGELFF
DNA: TGTGCCAGCAAGGCAAGCCAGAGCACCGGGGAGCTGTTTTTT

D: NA
V: TRBV7-9
J: TRBJ1-4
size: NA
CDR3: CASSSTQGEEKLFF
DNA: TGTGCCAGCAGCTCTACACAGGGCGAAGAAAAACTGTTTTTT

D: NA
V: TRBV12-3/TRBV12-4
J: TRBJ1-2
size: many
CDR3: CASRPGGRNGYTF
DNA: TGTGCCAGCAGACCCGGGGGGCGGAATGGCTACACCTTC

D: NA
V: TRBV15
J: TRBJ2-1
size: few
CDR3: CATSLDSYNEQFF
DNA: TGTGCCACCAGCTTGGATAGCTACAATGAGCAGTTCTTC

D: NA
V: TRBV7-9
J: TRBJ1-1
size: NA
CDR3: CASSLGSRGNPEAFF
DNA: TGTGCCAGCAGCCTTGGTTCAAGAGGGAATCCTGAAGCTTTCTTT

D: TRBD1
V: TRBV27
J: TRBJ2-5
size: many
CDR3: CASSLTTGEQETQYF
DNA: TGTGCCAGCAGTTTGACGACAGGGGAGCAAGAGACCCAGTACTTC

D: TRBD2
V: TRBV20-1
J: TRBJ2-1
size: many
CDR3: CSASRLAGGPRDNEQFF
DNA: TGCAGTGCTAGTCGACTAGCGGGGGGGCCGAGAGATAATGAGCAGTTCTTC

D: TRBD1
V: TRBV6-1
J: TRBJ2-5
size: NA
CDR3: CASSRNRGQGANPYQETQYF
DNA: TGTGCCAGCAGTCGGAACAGGGGACAGGGGGCGAATCCGTACCAAGAGACCCAGTACTTC

D: TRBD1
V: TRBV30
J: TRBJ1-2
size: many
CDR3: CAWARQGGYGYTF
DNA: TGTGCCTGGGCTCGACAGGGCGGCTATGGCTACACCTTC

D: NA
V: TRBV11-2
J: TRBJ2-5
size: few
CDR3: CASSPGRTLGETQYF
DNA: TGCGCCAGCAGCCCTGGCAGGACCCTGGGAGAGACCCAGTACTTC

D: NA
V: TRBV19
J: TRBJ2-3
size: few
CDR3: CASSPLDGPSTDTQYF
DNA: TGTGCCAGTAGTCCCCTCGACGGGCCGAGCACAGATACGCAGTATTTT

D: NA
V: TRBV6-9
J: TRBJ1-6
size: NA
CDR3: CASSYASGTLYNSPLHF
DNA: TGTGCCAGCAGTTACGCCTCCGGGACACTCTATAATTCACCCCTCCACTTT

D: NA
V: TRBV11-2
J: TRBJ1-2
size: many
CDR3: CASSLVGGGYTF
DNA: TGTGCCAGCAGCTTAGTAGGCGGTGGCTACACCTTC

D: TRBD1
V: TRBV5-1
J: TRBJ1-4
size: few
CDR3: CASSLGQGGRNEKLFF
DNA: TGCGCCAGCAGCTTGGGACAGGGGGGGAGGAATGAAAAACTGTTTTTT

D: TRBD2
V: TRBV7-3
J: TRBJ2-2
size: few
CDR3: CASSPGLVFSGELFF
DNA: TGTGCCAGCAGCCCGGGACTAGTGTTTTCCGGGGAGCTGTTTTTT

D: NA
V: TRBV5-1
J: TRBJ1-1
size: NA
CDR3: CASSDPLLAEAFF
DNA: TGCGCCAGCTCCGACCCACTGCTCGCTGAAGCTTTCTTT

D: TRBD1
V: TRBV18
J: TRBJ1-4
size: few
CDR3: CASSRRDRTEKLFF
DNA: TGTGCCAGCTCACGCCGGGACAGGACTGAAAAACTGTTTTTT

D: TRBD1
V: TRBV18
J: TRBJ2-7
size: few
CDR3: CASLPRGQATYEQYF
DNA: TGTGCCAGCTTACCGAGAGGACAGGCGACCTACGAGCAGTACTTC

D: NA
V: TRBV24-1
J: TRBJ1-1
size: many
CDR3: CAPDILRNTEAFF
DNA: TGTGCCCCGGATATTCTTAGAAACACTGAAGCTTTCTTT